Following are 19 T cell receptor beta chains from one sample sequenced in a study of tissue T cells after allogeneic stem cell transplantation. Profiling relied on immunoSEQ multiplex PCR, and the TCRdb table lists in-frame clones only, not all of them. The sample carries some 9,000 clones, more than 50% recorded once. The sequences come from tissue from the jejunum, collected at autopsy. These receptor sequences come from a female donor of 60 years or more with lung cancer.

This clone was found a few times. The V gene is TRBV15, the J gene TRBJ2-7; 10 positions match TRBD1. Per germline, CDR1 LNHNV and CDR2 YYDKDF (reference sequence). The V segment lost 0 bases and the J segment 2 bases; nucleotides outside the gene matches: 4. The CDR3 length is 16 residues. CDR3 region: CATSRDGGTGAYEQYF. The CDR3 DNA is TGTGCCACCAGCAGAGATGGGGGGACAGGGGCCTACGAGCAGTACTTC.

This chain connects TRBV11-2 to TRBJ2-7; D is unresolved. Germline V CDR1 and CDR2: SGHAT, FQNNGV. CDR3 length: 12 amino acids. Trimming stripped 6 bases from V and 2 bases from J, with 8 bases between. DNA for the CDR3: TGTGCCAGCAGACGTACAGCCTACGAGCAGTACTTC. Its protein is CASRRTAYEQYF.

The chain couples TRBV7-2 to TRBJ2-3, with D unclear. V lost 0 bases and J lost 11, with 15 bases in between. The CDR3 extends over 14 amino acids. Germline V gene data show CDR1 as SGHTA and CDR2 as FQGNSA. CDR3 coding DNA: TGTGCCAGCAGCTTAGCAAGTCTCTATCCGGGGCAGTATTTT. Translation: CASSLASLYPGQYF.

This clone was seen only a few times. The chain employs TRBV7-2 and TRBJ1-6, with D tentatively TRBD1 (6 bases). The V end was cut by 2 bases, the J end by 4 bases, with 9 bases between. The length of the CDR3 is 15 residues. The V gene's germline CDR1 is SGHTA and CDR2 FQGNSA. DNA of the CDR3: TGTGCCAGCAGCTTATTGACAGGTTATAATTCACCCCTCCACTTT. Its translation: CASSLLTGYNSPLHF.

This clone turned up a few times. The rearrangement links TRBV2 to TRBJ2-2; TRBD2 might be the D (5 bases). V lost 6 bases and J lost 5, with 16 bases in between. Looked up from germline, CDR1 is SNHLY and CDR2 is FYNNEI. The CDR3 extends over 15 amino acids. The CDR3: CASRRTGMGTGELFF. The CDR3 nucleotides are TGTGCCAGCAGGCGGACTGGGATGGGGACCGGGGAGCTGTTTTTT.

This clone was recorded a few times. The rearrangement joins TRBV19 to TRBJ2-5, with 10 nucleotides matching TRBD2. Germline V gene lookup returns CDR1 LNHDA and CDR2 SQIVND (reference sequence). Trimming cost V 2 bases and J 1 base; bases outside gene matches: 7. The CDR3 spans 17 residues. CDR3 residues: CASSILGLADLQETQYF. For the CDR3, the DNA is TGTGCCAGTAGTATACTCGGACTAGCGGACCTCCAAGAGACCCAGTACTTC.

This clone was seen a handful of times. This rearrangement joins TRBV11-2 to TRBJ2-1; 9 bases line up with TRBD1. This CDR3 has 17 residues. Germline-derived CDR1 and CDR2 are SGHAT and FQNNGV. V was clipped by 2 bases and J by 5 bases; unmatched bases: 10. CDR3 in DNA: TGTGCCAGCAGCTTACATCGGGGGACAGGGATAGACAATGAGCAGTTCTTC. Amino acid sequence: CASSLHRGTGIDNEQFF.

The chain has TRBV6-5 and TRBJ1-3; D gene uncertain. This CDR3 is 15 amino acids long. Germline V gives CDR1 MNHEY, CDR2 SVGAGI. V shed 5 bases and J shed 4 bases, with 15 bases lying between them. CDR3 amino acids: CASSRAASLGNTIYF. The DNA for the CDR3 is TGTGCCAGCAGTAGAGCAGCGTCTCTAGGAAACACCATATATTTT.

The chain has TRBV5-1 and TRBJ2-5; unclear D gene. There are 13 residues in the CDR3. V was cut by 3 bases and J by 5 bases, with 11 bases left in between. CDR1 SGHRS and CDR2 YFSETQ come from the germline V gene. CDR3: CASSSTMGETQYF. The CDR3 nucleotides read TGCGCCAGCAGCTCCACGATGGGGGAGACCCAGTACTTC.

The chain is built from TRBV2 and TRBJ2-3; D is unresolved. With 1 base removed from V and 3 bases from J, the gap between germline ends came to 8 bases. The germline CDR1 and CDR2 sequences are SNHLY and FYNNEI. The CDR3 is 14 amino acids. Here the CDR3 DNA reads TGTGCCAGCAGTGAAGACCAGGCGACAGATACGCAGTATTTT. This sequence encodes CASSEDQATDTQYF.

The J gene is TRBJ2-7, the V gene TRBV11-2; 8 bases match TRBD1. V lost 4 bases, J lost 6 bases, and 5 bases stayed unmatched. The CDR3 runs 13 residues. Germline CDR1 reads SGHAT; CDR2 reads FQNNGV. Written as DNA, the CDR3 is TGTGCCAGCAGCTCTAGGACAGGGCTCGAGCAGTACTTC. This encodes CASSSRTGLEQYF.

This clone appeared a few times. The chain couples TRBV6-2 or TRBV6-3 to TRBJ1-2, with D unresolved. V was cut by 2 bases and J by 0 bases, with 1 base left in between. Germline V gene data show CDR1 as MNHEY and CDR2 as SVGEGT. This CDR3 has 12 residues. CDR3 in DNA: TGTGCCAGCAGTTACGCTAACTATGGCTACACCTTC. This gives the protein CASSYANYGYTF.

The rearrangement uses TRBV10-1 and TRBJ2-3; TRBD2 matches at 15 bases. Unmatched junction bases numbered 1, after V lost 4 bases and J lost 5 bases. The CDR3 runs 15 residues. Germline CDR1 and CDR2: WNHNN and SYGVQD (reference sequence). The CDR3 is CASSGGLAGGDTQYF. In nucleotides, the CDR3 is TGCGCCAGCAGTGGGGGACTAGCGGGAGGAGATACGCAGTATTTT.

The genes are TRBV27 and TRBJ2-7, with D perhaps matching TRBD2 (6 bases). The CDR3 covers 17 residues. Germline CDR1 reads MNHEY; CDR2 reads SMNVEV (reference sequence). Trimming took 2 bases from V and 9 from J, leaving 26 bases between them. Here the CDR3 DNA reads TGTGCCAGCAGTTTAGTTCCCCCCGGGGGACCCGGAGGCCGGCAGTACTTC. It yields the protein CASSLVPPGGPGGRQYF.

Relative to its sample, this clone is medium-sized. The chain carries TRBV6-5 and TRBJ2-1; weak D call: TRBD1 (6 bases). The V end lost 9 bases, the J end lost 6 bases, and 18 bases lay between the germline ends. This CDR3 contains 14 residues. Germline V gives CDR1 MNHEY, CDR2 SVGAGI. CDR3 bases: TGTGCCAGACAGGGCAGCCCGGTCTGCAATGAGCAGTTCTTC. It translates to CARQGSPVCNEQFF.

This clone was observed a few times. This sequence joins TRBV14 and TRBJ2-2; D is perhaps TRBD2 (5 bases). The CDR3 runs to 13 residues. Germline CDR1 reads SGHDN; CDR2 reads FVKESK. The V gene lost 1 base and the J gene lost 6 bases, with 6 bases spanning the gap. CDR3 sequence reads: CASSQGAAGELFF. In DNA form, the CDR3 reads TGTGCCAGCAGCCAAGGAGCGGCCGGGGAGCTGTTTTTT.

The J gene is TRBJ1-1, the V gene TRBV19; D call uncertain. This CDR3 spans 12 amino acids. Germline V CDR1 and CDR2: LNHDA, SQIVND (reference sequence). With 1 base removed from V and 1 base from J, the gap between germline ends came to 1 base. The CDR3: CASSIGNTEAFF. The CDR3 DNA reads as TGTGCCAGTAGTATAGGGAACACTGAAGCTTTCTTT.

The gene calls are TRBV27 and TRBJ2-5; 7 nucleotides line up with TRBD1. With V trimmed by 1 base and J by 2 bases, 4 bases remained unmatched. CDR3 length: 15 amino acids. Germline V gene data show CDR1 as MNHEY and CDR2 as SMNVEV (reference sequence). The CDR3 loop reads CASSLLGQRQETQYF. CDR3 in DNA: TGTGCCAGCAGTTTATTGGGACAGAGACAAGAGACCCAGTACTTC.

The gene calls are TRBV2 and TRBJ2-1, with D unresolved. V lost 6 bases and J lost 7, with 10 bases in between. Germline lookup yields CDR1 SNHLY and CDR2 FYNNEI. This CDR3 spans 12 amino acids. The CDR3, as DNA: TGTGCCAGCAGAAAGACAAGAAATGAGCAGTTCTTC. It codes for CASRKTRNEQFF.